This TCR beta chain was captured by sequencing in a study of early T cells in non-severe SARS-CoV-2 infection. About the research overall: From unsorted whole blood, bulk RNA was sequenced, and the chains remained unpaired.

TCRdb re-derived calls from the 5' RACE reads in MiXCR, one entry per CDR3 protein. This table holds 60,000 to 65,000 distinct CDR3 sequences, approximately 10% found once. Between the trimmed V and J ends, which lost 3 bases and 5 bases, there was a span of 13 bases. CDR3 length equals 15 residues. This clonotype was observed a few times. The source material was whole blood. The sequence was obtained from an adult who was a healthcare worker with PCR-confirmed SARS-CoV-2 infection or an uninfected control (not recorded which). This rearrangement joins TRBV12-3 or TRBV12-4 to TRBJ2-2; D is perhaps TRBD1 (6 bases). The CDR3 is CASSLQGSRTGELFF. DNA for the CDR3: TGTGCCAGCAGTTTGCAGGGGTCGAGGACCGGGGAGCTGTTTTTT.